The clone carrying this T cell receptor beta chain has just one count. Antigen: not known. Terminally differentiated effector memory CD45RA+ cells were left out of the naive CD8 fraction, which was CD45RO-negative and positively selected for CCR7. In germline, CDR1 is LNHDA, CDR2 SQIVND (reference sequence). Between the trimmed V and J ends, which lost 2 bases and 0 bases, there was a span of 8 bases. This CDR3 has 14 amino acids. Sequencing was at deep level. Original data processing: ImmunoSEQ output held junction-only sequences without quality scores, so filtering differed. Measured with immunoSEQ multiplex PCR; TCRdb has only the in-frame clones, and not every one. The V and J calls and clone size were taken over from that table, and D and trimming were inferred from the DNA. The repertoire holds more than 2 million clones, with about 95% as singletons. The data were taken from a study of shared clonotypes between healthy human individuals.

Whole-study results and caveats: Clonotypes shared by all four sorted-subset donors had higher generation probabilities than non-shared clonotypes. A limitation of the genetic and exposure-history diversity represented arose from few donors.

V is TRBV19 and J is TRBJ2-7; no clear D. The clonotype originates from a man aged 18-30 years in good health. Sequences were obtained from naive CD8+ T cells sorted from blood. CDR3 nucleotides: TGTGCCAGTAGTATAAGTGACCTCTCCTACGAGCAGTACTTC. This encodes CASSISDLSYEQYF.